This T cell receptor (beta chain) emerged from a study of breast tumors, draining lymph nodes, adjacent tissues. The ends lost 3 bases at V and 5 bases at J; junction bases unmatched: 4. The CDR3 has 12 amino acids. Germline CDR1 SQVTM, CDR2 ANQGSEA. Axillary draining lymph nodes of breast cancer patients supplied the node samples. One entry per CDR3 protein, called by TCRdb with MiXCR from the multiplex PCR reads. This sample has about 230,000 distinct CDR3 sequences; about 34% occur once, and the top ten carry just over 1.4%. This clonotype appeared many times. Sequenced material: axillary lymph node tissue. This sequence joins TRBV29-1 and TRBJ2-7; 7 positions match TRBD1. The receptor's source is a female donor with breast cancer. Some clones in this sample may be carry-over from other donors' samples. The chain's CDR3 is CSVERTGDEQYF. The CDR3 DNA reads as TGCAGCGTTGAGCGGACAGGAGACGAGCAGTACTTC.